What follows are 30 T cell receptor beta chains derived from one specimen sequenced in a study of blood T cell repertoires in COVID-19. Generated by immunoSEQ multiplex PCR, the TCRdb table keeps only in-frame clones and is missing some. The sample yields approximately 180,000 clones, 82% seen once. Sequenced sample: peripheral blood. Source of these receptors: a woman in her seventies with acute or convalescent COVID-19.

This chain links TRBV18 with TRBJ1-1, with D perhaps TRBD1 (5 bases). The CDR3 contains 14 residues. Germline V gene sequence: CDR1 KGHSH, CDR2 LQKENI. Trimming stripped 2 bases from V and 3 bases from J, with 10 bases between. CDR3 sequence: CASSPEWGDTEAFF. DNA for the CDR3: TGTGCCAGCTCACCAGAGTGGGGGGACACTGAAGCTTTCTTT.

J is TRBJ1-1 and V is TRBV9; maybe TRBD1 (6 bases). The germline V gene encodes CDR1 SGDLS and CDR2 YYNGEE. There are 13 residues in the CDR3. V lost 0 bases to trimming and J lost 6 bases, with 9 bases between them. Written as DNA, the CDR3 is TGTGCCAGCAGCGTAGCCGGGGGGCCTGAAGCTTTCTTT. Its protein is CASSVAGGPEAFF.

The chain employs TRBV24-1 and TRBJ2-1; 12 bases map to TRBD2. The junction had 6 bases not matched to a gene; V was cut back by 5 bases and J by 8 bases. This CDR3 is built from 15 residues. CDR1 and CDR2 from the germline V gene are KGHDR and SFDVKD. For the CDR3, the DNA is TGTGCCACCAGTGGCTCTAGCGGGAGGGCCTATGAGCAGTTCTTC. It codes for CATSGSSGRAYEQFF.

This sequence joins TRBV30 and TRBJ2-6; possibly TRBD1 for D (6 bases). The CDR3 covers 17 residues. The V gene lost 4 bases and the J gene lost 0 bases, with 16 bases spanning the gap. Germline V gives CDR1 GTSNPN, CDR2 SVGIG (reference sequence). CDR3 amino acids: CAWISTGSSSGANVLTF. The DNA of the CDR3 is TGTGCCTGGATTTCCACAGGGTCGAGCTCTGGGGCCAACGTCCTGACTTTC.

This chain joins TRBV5-1 and TRBJ1-3; TRBD1 matches 7 bases. The CDR3 is 15 amino acids. CDR1 is SGHRS, CDR2 YFSETQ, per germline. V lost 3 bases to trimming and J lost 2 bases; unmatched junction nucleotides: 5. The CDR3 nucleotides read TGCGCCAGCAGCTGGGGAGACAGGGCTGGAAACACCATATATTTT. This gives the protein CASSWGDRAGNTIYF.

The rearrangement uses TRBV10-3 and TRBJ2-5, with TRBD1 as a possible D gene (6 bases). The CDR3 length is 15 residues. Trimming removed 4 bases from V and 3 bases from J, with 15 bases in between. Germline loops: CDR1 ENHRY, CDR2 SYGVKD. CDR3 in DNA: TGTGCCATCAGTGTAGGGGGTATAAGGGAAGAGACCCAGTACTTC. Translated: CAISVGGIREETQYF.

This clone was observed once. The rearrangement joins TRBV29-1 to TRBJ1-2; TRBD1 might be the D (6 bases). Germline V gene data show CDR1 as SQVTM and CDR2 as ANQGSEA. This CDR3 spans 12 amino acids. Trimming shortened V by 6 bases and J by 4 bases, and 12 bases separated the two germline ends. CDR3 nucleotide sequence: TGCAGCGTAGATACAGGGAGCTATGGCTACACCTTC. It yields the protein CSVDTGSYGYTF.

This chain joins TRBV30 and TRBJ1-1; D gene uncertain. V was trimmed by 2 bases and J by 8 bases, leaving 12 bases between them. Germline V gene sequence: CDR1 GTSNPN, CDR2 SVGIG (reference sequence). There are 12 residues in the CDR3. The CDR3 sequence: CAWSPKAVEAFF. DNA for the CDR3: TGTGCCTGGAGTCCCAAGGCGGTGGAAGCTTTCTTT.

The genes are TRBV28 and TRBJ2-7; no clear D. Germline V CDR1 and CDR2: MDHEN, SYDVKM. This CDR3 spans 13 amino acids. V lost 6 bases, J lost 3 bases, and 12 bases lay in between. CDR3 in DNA: TGTGCCAGCAGGAGGCTGCCGGACTACGAGCAGTACTTC. It yields the protein CASRRLPDYEQYF.

V gene TRBV30 combines with J gene TRBJ2-7, with TRBD1 identical over 9 bases. Germline CDR1 and CDR2: GTSNPN and SVGIG (reference sequence). The CDR3 runs 13 residues. The junction had 11 bases not matched to a gene; V was cut back by 3 bases and J by 11 bases. The CDR3, as DNA: TGTGCCTGGAGAGACCAAGCCCGGGACAGGGAGTACTTC. The encoded protein is CAWRDQARDREYF.

This clone has a count of ten or more. The chain uses TRBV19 and TRBJ1-1, with D perhaps matching TRBD1 (5 bases). This CDR3 spans 12 amino acids. V was cut by 10 bases and J by 1 base, with 10 bases left in between. The germline gives CDR1 LNHDA, CDR2 SQIVND (reference sequence). In nucleotides, the CDR3 is TGTGCCACCAACCAGGGGAACACTGAAGCTTTCTTT. It codes for CATNQGNTEAFF. Supplemented by reference TRBV19 and TRBJ1-1, the full variable domain reads DGGITQSPKYLFRKEGQNVTLSCEQNLNHDAMYWYRQDPGQGLRLIYYSQIVNDFQKGDIAEGYSVSREKKESFPLTVTSAQKNPTAFYLCATNQGNTEAFFGQGTRLTVV.

The chain has TRBV28 and TRBJ1-2; TRBD1 might be the D (5 bases). Germline V gene sequence: CDR1 MDHEN, CDR2 SYDVKM. Trimming removed 2 bases from V and 5 bases from J, with 21 bases in between. There are 17 residues in the CDR3. The CDR3 protein is CASSLISGPGFVYGYTF. For the CDR3, the DNA is TGTGCCAGCAGTTTAATATCTGGGCCAGGGTTTGTTTATGGCTACACCTTC.

V and J are TRBV7-2 and TRBJ1-1; 9 bases match TRBD1. The CDR3 is made up of 13 amino acids. The germline CDR1 and CDR2 sequences are SGHTA and FQGNSA. After removal of 8 bases from V and 3 bases from J, the junction contained 4 bases not matched to a gene. The CDR3 sequence is CASDRGLDTEAFF. CDR3 in DNA: TGTGCCAGCGACAGGGGGTTGGACACTGAAGCTTTCTTT.

V usage is TRBV18 and J usage is TRBJ1-5, with 8 bases fitting TRBD1. The trim removed 5 bases at V and 3 bases at J, leaving 3 bases unmatched. CDR3 length equals 14 residues. Germline V gene lookup returns CDR1 KGHSH and CDR2 LQKENI. This CDR3 is CASSEGQDNQPQHF. The DNA for the CDR3 is TGTGCCAGCTCAGAGGGACAGGACAATCAGCCCCAGCATTTT.

The V call is TRBV5-4, the J call TRBJ1-2, with 7 bases identical to TRBD1. With 0 bases clipped from V and 6 bases from J, the junction kept 8 bases outside the gene matches. The germline V gene encodes CDR1 SGHNT and CDR2 YYREEE (reference sequence). The CDR3 is made up of 15 amino acids. This chain's CDR3 is CASSLVGKGANGYTF. CDR3 in DNA: TGTGCCAGCAGCTTGGTGGGGAAGGGGGCTAATGGCTACACCTTC.

This clone turned up a few times. The V call is TRBV18, the J call TRBJ1-5, with D unresolved. In germline, CDR1 is KGHSH, CDR2 LQKENI. The CDR3 has 13 residues. Trimming took 10 bases from V and 3 from J, leaving 13 bases between them. The CDR3 loop reads CATGAGINQPQHF. For the CDR3, the DNA is TGTGCCACGGGCGCGGGAATCAATCAGCCCCAGCATTTT.

This clone was picked up a small number of times. V and J are TRBV4-1 and TRBJ1-1; D perhaps matches TRBD1 (6 bases). This CDR3 has 16 amino acids. The germline CDR1 and CDR2 sequences are MGHRA and YSYEKL. The V end was cut by 4 bases, the J end by 5 bases, with 20 bases between. DNA for the CDR3: TGCGCCAGCAGCCCGCAGCTCGCTGGGGGCTGGACTGAAGCTTTCTTT. Translating gives CASSPQLAGGWTEAFF.

The chain employs TRBV19 and TRBJ2-3; 8 bases align to TRBD2. The CDR3 sequence is 14 residues long. Germline V gene lookup returns CDR1 LNHDA and CDR2 SQIVND (reference sequence). V gave up 8 bases and J gave up 4 bases; unmatched junction bases: 8. CDR3 sequence reads: CASQSGSPADTQYF. The CDR3 DNA reads as TGTGCCAGTCAAAGCGGGAGTCCCGCAGATACGCAGTATTTT.

The chain employs TRBV7-2 and TRBJ1-2, with 7 bases matching TRBD1. The CDR3 consists of 15 residues. CDR1 is SGHTA and CDR2 is FQGNSA in the germline V gene. V lost 2 bases to trimming and J lost 6 bases; unmatched junction nucleotides: 9. CDR3 bases: TGTGCCAGCAGCTTAACGTACGGTCAGGGGGATGGCTACACCTTC. It translates to CASSLTYGQGDGYTF.

The chain has TRBV4-3 and TRBJ2-7; the match to TRBD1 covers 8 bases. The CDR3 totals 15 residues. Losses at the gene ends were 5 bases for V and 3 bases for J; bases not matched to a gene: 9. Looked up from germline, CDR1 is LGHNA and CDR2 is YSLEER. The CDR3 reads CASSSGQGAYYEQYF. The CDR3 coding sequence is TGCGCCAGCAGCTCCGGACAGGGAGCTTACTACGAGCAGTACTTC.

The chain combines TRBV5-1 with TRBJ2-1; TRBD2 agrees at 8 bases. The CDR3 totals 16 residues. V trimming: 0 bases; J trimming: 9 bases; junction bases outside the gene matches: 11. Germline CDR1 reads SGHRS; CDR2 reads YFSETQ. CDR3 in amino acids: CASSLAPAGARAEQFF. The DNA for the CDR3 is TGCGCCAGCAGCTTGGCCCCAGCGGGGGCAAGGGCTGAGCAGTTCTTC.

This clone was recorded only once. The V and J genes are TRBV5-4 and TRBJ2-2; 16 bases agree with TRBD2. Losses at the gene ends were 5 bases for V and 8 bases for J; bases not matched to a gene: 6. Germline V gene data show CDR1 as SGHNT and CDR2 as YYREEE (reference sequence). This CDR3 spans 16 amino acids. CDR3 in amino acids: CASSTGTSGGVGELFF. CDR3 DNA sequence: TGTGCCAGCAGTACCGGGACTAGCGGGGGGGTTGGGGAGCTGTTTTTT.

V usage is TRBV5-1 and J usage is TRBJ1-4; D is ambiguous. The germline V and J ends were trimmed by 5 bases and 6 bases, with 17 bases remaining between them. The CDR3 length is 15 residues. Germline V gene lookup returns CDR1 SGHRS and CDR2 YFSETQ. The CDR3 is CASRIGPGSHEKLFF. DNA of the CDR3: TGCGCCAGCAGGATTGGACCGGGATCTCATGAAAAACTGTTTTTT.

The V gene is TRBV18, the J gene TRBJ2-3, with 10 bases lining up with TRBD2. CDR3 length equals 16 residues. Germline assignment: CDR1 KGHSH and CDR2 LQKENI. Germline trimming cut 1 base from V and 2 bases from J; bases unmatched to any gene: 3. CDR3 DNA sequence: TGTGCCAGCTCACCACAACTAGCGGGGAACACAGATACGCAGTATTTT. Its protein product is CASSPQLAGNTDTQYF.

The chain joins TRBV5-1 to TRBJ2-3, with 11 positions matching TRBD2. Germline V CDR1 and CDR2: SGHRS, YFSETQ. V was clipped by 4 bases and J by 6 bases; unmatched bases: 10. The CDR3 runs 16 residues. CDR3 sequence reads: CASSIYSGGASDTQYF. CDR3 coding DNA: TGCGCCAGCAGCATTTATAGCGGGGGGGCTTCTGATACGCAGTATTTT.

This chain links TRBV4-3 with TRBJ2-1; D not certain. The CDR3 totals 13 residues. V was trimmed by 0 bases and J by 11 bases, leaving 11 bases between them. Germline V gene lookup returns CDR1 LGHNA and CDR2 YSLEER. CDR3 in DNA: TGCGCCAGCAGCCAAGATATCGGGTATAAGCAGTTCTTC. Encoded protein: CASSQDIGYKQFF.

The chain carries TRBV30 and TRBJ2-7; D perhaps matches TRBD2 (6 bases). The germline V gene encodes CDR1 GTSNPN and CDR2 SVGIG (reference sequence). V was pared by 0 bases and J by 2 bases, with 20 bases between. The CDR3 totals 17 residues. This CDR3 is CAWSVLHRGGGTYEQYF. The CDR3 bases are TGTGCCTGGAGTGTACTTCATCGGGGTGGGGGGACCTACGAGCAGTACTTC. The full variable domain, rest sourced from reference TRBV30 and TRBJ2-7, is SQTIHQWPATLVQPVGSPLSLECTVEGTSNPNLYWYRQAAGRGLQLLFYSVGIGQISSEVPQNLSASRPQDRQFILSSKKLLLSDSGFYLCAWSVLHRGGGTYEQYFGPGTRLTVT.

The chain couples TRBV5-5 to TRBJ2-7; D gene uncertain. The V end was cut by 0 bases, the J end by 5 bases, with 9 bases between. The germline V gene has CDR1 SGHKS and CDR2 YYEKEE (reference sequence). There are 13 residues in the CDR3. The chain's CDR3 is CASSLATLNEQYF. The CDR3 DNA sequence: TGTGCCAGCAGCTTGGCCACTTTAAACGAGCAGTACTTC.

This clone was seen a single time. The chain is built from TRBV2 and TRBJ2-7; D ambiguous. Trimming took 4 bases from V and 2 from J, leaving 6 bases between them. From germline, CDR1 is SNHLY and CDR2 FYNNEI. The CDR3 runs to 12 residues. CDR3 amino acids: CASSALAYEQYF. The CDR3 bases are TGTGCCAGCAGTGCTCTAGCCTACGAGCAGTACTTC.

This clone came up once. V is TRBV5-5 and J is TRBJ2-5; the match to TRBD2 covers 11 bases. Germline CDR1 is SGHKS and CDR2 is YYEKEE (reference sequence). The J segment lost 4 bases and the V segment lost 0 bases, leaving 11 bases of the junction unmatched. This CDR3 is built from 18 residues. The CDR3 coding sequence is TGTGCCAGCAGCTTGGTTGGGACTAGCGGTCTAAGGGGAGAGACCCAGTACTTC. Its translation is CASSLVGTSGLRGETQYF.